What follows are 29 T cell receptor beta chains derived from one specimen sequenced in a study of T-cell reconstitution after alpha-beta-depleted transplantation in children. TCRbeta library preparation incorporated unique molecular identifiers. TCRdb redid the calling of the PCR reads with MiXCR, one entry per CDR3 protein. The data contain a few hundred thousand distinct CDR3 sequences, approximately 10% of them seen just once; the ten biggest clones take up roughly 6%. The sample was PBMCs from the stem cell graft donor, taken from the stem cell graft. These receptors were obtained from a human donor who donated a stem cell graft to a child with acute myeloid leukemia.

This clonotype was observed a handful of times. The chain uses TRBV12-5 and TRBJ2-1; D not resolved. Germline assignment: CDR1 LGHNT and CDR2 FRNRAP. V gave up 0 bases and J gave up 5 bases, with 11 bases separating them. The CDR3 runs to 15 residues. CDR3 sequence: CASGLVSRPDNEQFF. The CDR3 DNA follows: TGTGCTAGTGGTTTGGTTAGCCGGCCCGACAATGAGCAGTTCTTC.

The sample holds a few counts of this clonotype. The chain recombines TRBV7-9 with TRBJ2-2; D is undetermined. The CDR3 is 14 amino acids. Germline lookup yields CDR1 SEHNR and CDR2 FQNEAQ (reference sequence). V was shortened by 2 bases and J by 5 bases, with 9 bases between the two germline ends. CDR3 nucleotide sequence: TGTGCCAGCAGCTTACCAGTCGGAACCGGGGAGCTGTTTTTT. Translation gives CASSLPVGTGELFF.

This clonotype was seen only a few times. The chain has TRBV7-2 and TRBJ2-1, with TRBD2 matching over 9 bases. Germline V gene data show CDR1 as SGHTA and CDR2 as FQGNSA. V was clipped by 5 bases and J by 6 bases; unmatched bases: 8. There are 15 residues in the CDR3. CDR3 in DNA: TGTGCCAGCAGCCCCCGACTAGCGGCCTCCAATGAGCAGTTCTTC. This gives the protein CASSPRLAASNEQFF.

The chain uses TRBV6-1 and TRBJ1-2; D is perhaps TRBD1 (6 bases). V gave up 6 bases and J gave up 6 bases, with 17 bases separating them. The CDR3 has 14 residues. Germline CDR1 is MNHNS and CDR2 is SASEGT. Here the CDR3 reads CASSQGGAGHGYTF. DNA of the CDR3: TGTGCCAGCAGCCAAGGGGGGGCCGGCCATGGCTACACCTTC.

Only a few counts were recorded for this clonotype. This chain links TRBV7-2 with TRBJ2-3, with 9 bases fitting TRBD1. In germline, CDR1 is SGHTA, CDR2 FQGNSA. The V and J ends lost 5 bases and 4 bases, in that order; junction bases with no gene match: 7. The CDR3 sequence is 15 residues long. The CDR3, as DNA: TGTGCCAGCAGCCGGGGGACAGGGTTTGCAGATACGCAGTATTTT. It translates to CASSRGTGFADTQYF.

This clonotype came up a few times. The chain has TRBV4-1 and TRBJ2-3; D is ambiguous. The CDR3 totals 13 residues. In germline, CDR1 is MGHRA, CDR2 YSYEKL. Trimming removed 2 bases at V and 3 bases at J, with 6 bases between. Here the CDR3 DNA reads TGCGCCAGCAGCCAATTTGTGACAGATACGCAGTATTTT. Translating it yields CASSQFVTDTQYF.

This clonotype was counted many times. CDR3 bases: TGTGCCAGCAGTCGCAGCAGGGTCTACAATGAGCAGTTCTTC. Its protein is CASSRSRVYNEQFF. This chain links TRBV6-2 or TRBV6-3 with TRBJ2-1; perhaps TRBD1 as D (5 bases). Per the germline V gene, CDR1 is MNHEY and CDR2 is SVGEGT. This CDR3 spans 14 amino acids. Trimming pared 5 bases from V and 3 bases from J, leaving 11 bases between.

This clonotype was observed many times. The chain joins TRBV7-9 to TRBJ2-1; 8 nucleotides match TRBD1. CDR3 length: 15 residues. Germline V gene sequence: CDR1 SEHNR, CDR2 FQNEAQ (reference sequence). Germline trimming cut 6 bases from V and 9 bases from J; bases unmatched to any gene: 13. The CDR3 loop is CASRDRDRRKTEQFF. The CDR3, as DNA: TGTGCCAGCAGAGACCGGGACAGGAGGAAGACTGAGCAGTTCTTC. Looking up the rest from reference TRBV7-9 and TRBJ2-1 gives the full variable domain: DTGVSQNPRHKITKRGQNVTFRCDPISEHNRLYWYRQTLGQGPEFLTYFQNEAQLEKSRLLSDRFSAERPKGSFSTLEIQRTEQGDSAMYLCASRDRDRRKTEQFFGPGTRLTVL.

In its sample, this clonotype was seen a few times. The CDR3 region is CSAPGPTTDTQYF. The CDR3 DNA reads TGCAGTGCCCCGGGGCCGACGACAGATACGCAGTATTTT. The chain employs TRBV20-1 and TRBJ2-3; D could derive from TRBD1 or TRBD2 (5 bases each). Trimming took 6 bases from V and 3 from J, leaving 13 bases between them. This CDR3 has 13 residues. Per the germline V gene, CDR1 is DFQATT and CDR2 is SNEGSKA (reference sequence).

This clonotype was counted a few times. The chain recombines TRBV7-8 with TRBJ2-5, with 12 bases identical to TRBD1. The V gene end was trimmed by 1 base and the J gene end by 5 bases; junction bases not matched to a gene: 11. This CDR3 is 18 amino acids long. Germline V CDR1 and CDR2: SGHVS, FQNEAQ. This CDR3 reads CASSLVGTGGFRGETQYF. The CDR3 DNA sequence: TGTGCCAGCAGCTTAGTTGGGACAGGGGGCTTTCGCGGGGAGACCCAGTACTTC.

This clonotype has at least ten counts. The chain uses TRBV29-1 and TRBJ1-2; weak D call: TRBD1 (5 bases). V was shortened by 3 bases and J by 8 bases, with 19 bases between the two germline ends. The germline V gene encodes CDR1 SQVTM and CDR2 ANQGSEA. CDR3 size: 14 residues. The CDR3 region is CSVDLGGGVRGYTF. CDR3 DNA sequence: TGCAGCGTTGATCTTGGCGGGGGTGTGCGGGGCTACACCTTC.

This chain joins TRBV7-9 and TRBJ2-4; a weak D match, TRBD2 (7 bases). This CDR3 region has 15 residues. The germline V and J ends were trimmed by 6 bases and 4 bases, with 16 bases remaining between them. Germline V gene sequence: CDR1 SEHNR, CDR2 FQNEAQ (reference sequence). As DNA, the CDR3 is TGTGCCAGCAGTCCCTCGGGGGGCTCTAAAAACATTCAGTACTTC. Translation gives CASSPSGGSKNIQYF.

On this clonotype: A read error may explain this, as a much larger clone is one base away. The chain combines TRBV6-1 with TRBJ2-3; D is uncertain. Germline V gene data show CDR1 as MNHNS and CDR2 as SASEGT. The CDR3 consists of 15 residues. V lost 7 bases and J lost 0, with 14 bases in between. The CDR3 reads CASTRTMASTDTQYF. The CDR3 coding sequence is TGTGCCAGCACTCGAACAATGGCTAGCACAGATACGCAGTATTTT.

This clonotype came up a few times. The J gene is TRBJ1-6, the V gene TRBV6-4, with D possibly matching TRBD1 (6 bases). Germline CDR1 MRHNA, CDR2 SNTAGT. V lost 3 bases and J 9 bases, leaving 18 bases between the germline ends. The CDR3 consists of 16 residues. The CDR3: CASSESATGRGSPLHF. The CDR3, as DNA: TGTGCCAGCAGTGAATCCGCGACAGGTCGTGGTTCACCCCTCCACTTT.

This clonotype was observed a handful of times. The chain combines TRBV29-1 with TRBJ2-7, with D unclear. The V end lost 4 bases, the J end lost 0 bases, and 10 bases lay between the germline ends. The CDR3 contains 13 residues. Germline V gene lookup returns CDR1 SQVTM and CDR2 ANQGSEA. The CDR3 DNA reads TGCAGCGTTGGTAGGGCGAGCTCCTACGAGCAGTACTTC. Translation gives CSVGRASSYEQYF.

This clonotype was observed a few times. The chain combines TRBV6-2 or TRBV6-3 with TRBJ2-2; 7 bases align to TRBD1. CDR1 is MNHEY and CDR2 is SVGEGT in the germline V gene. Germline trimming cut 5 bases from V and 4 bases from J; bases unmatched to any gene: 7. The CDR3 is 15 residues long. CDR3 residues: CASSGRDRPTGELFF. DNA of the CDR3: TGTGCCAGCAGTGGCCGGGACAGACCCACCGGGGAGCTGTTTTTT.

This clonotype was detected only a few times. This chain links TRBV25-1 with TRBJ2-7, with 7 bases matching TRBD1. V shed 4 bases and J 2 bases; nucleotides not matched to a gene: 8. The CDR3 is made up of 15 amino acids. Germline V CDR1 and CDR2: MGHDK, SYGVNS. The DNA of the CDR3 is TGTGCCAGCAGTGCTTCGACAGGGCGGACCTACGAGCAGTACTTC. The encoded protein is CASSASTGRTYEQYF.

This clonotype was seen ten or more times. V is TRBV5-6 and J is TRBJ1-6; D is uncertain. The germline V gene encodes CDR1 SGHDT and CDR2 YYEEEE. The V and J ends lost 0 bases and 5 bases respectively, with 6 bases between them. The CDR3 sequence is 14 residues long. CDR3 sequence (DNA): TGTGCCAGCAGCTTGGTACCTGATAATTCACCCCTCCACTTT. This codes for CASSLVPDNSPLHF.

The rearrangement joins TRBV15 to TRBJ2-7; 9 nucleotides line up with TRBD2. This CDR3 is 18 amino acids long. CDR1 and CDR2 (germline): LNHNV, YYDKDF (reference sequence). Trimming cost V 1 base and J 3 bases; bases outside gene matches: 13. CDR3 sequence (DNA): TGTGCCACCAGCAGAGGCCCACACCTGCCTAGCGGGATCTACGAGCAGTACTTC. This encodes CATSRGPHLPSGIYEQYF.

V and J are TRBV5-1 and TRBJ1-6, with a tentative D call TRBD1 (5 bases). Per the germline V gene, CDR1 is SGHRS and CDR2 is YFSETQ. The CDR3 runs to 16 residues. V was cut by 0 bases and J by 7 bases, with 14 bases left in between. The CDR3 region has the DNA TGCGCCAGCAGCTTGGATTATCCAGGGCGGAATTCACCCCTCCACTTT. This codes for CASSLDYPGRNSPLHF.

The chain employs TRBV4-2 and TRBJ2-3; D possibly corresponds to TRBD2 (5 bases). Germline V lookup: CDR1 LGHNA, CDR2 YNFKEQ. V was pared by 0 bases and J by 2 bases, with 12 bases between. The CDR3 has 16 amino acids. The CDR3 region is CASSQDLGADTDTQYF. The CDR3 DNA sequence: TGTGCCAGCAGCCAAGATCTCGGAGCGGACACAGATACGCAGTATTTT.

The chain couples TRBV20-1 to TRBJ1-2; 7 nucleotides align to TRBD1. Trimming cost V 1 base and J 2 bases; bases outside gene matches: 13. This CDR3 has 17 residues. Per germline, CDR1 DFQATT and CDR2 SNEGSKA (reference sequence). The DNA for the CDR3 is TGCAGTGCTAGAGCCCCAGGGGGACCAGCAGGGAACTATGGCTACACCTTC. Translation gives CSARAPGGPAGNYGYTF.

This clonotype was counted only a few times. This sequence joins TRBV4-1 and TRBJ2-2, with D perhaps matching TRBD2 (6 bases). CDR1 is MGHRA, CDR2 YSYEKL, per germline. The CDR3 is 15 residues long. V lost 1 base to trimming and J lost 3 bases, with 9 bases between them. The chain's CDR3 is CASSQGPGDTGELFF. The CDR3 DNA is TGCGCCAGCAGCCAAGGTCCGGGAGACACCGGGGAGCTGTTTTTT.

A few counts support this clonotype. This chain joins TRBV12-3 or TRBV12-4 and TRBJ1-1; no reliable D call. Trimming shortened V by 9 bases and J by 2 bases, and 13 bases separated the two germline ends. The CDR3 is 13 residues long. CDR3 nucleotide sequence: TGTGCCAGTACCTCTTTACCTAACACTGAAGCTTTCTTT. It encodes CASTSLPNTEAFF.

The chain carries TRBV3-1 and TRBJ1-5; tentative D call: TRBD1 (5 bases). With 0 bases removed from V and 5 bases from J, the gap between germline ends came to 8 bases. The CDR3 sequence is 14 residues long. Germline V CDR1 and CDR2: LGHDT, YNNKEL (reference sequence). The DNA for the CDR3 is TGTGCCAGCAGCCAAGAAGGAGGGGATCAGCCCCAGCATTTT. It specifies CASSQEGGDQPQHF.

The CDR3 protein is CASSPSGQGEAFF. DNA for the CDR3: TGTGCCAGCAGCCCGAGCGGACAGGGTGAAGCTTTCTTT. The chain links TRBV7-2 to TRBJ1-1, with TRBD1 identical over 8 bases. Germline V gene data show CDR1 as SGHTA and CDR2 as FQGNSA. J lost 7 bases, V lost 5 bases, and 6 bases had no gene match. CDR3 size: 13 residues.

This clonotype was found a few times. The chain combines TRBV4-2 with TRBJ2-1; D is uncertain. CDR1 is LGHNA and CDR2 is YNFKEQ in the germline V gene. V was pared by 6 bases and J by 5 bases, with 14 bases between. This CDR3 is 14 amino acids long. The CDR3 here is CASSPDVGNNEQFF. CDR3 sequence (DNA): TGTGCCAGCAGTCCCGACGTGGGAAACAATGAGCAGTTCTTC.

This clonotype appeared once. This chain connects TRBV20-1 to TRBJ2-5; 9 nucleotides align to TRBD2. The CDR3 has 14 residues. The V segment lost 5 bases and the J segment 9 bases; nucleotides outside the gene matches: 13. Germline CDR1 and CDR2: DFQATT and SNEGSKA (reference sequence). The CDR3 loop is CSASPGGGAVAQYF. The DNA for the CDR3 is TGCAGTGCTTCCCCCGGCGGGGGGGCTGTGGCCCAGTACTTC.

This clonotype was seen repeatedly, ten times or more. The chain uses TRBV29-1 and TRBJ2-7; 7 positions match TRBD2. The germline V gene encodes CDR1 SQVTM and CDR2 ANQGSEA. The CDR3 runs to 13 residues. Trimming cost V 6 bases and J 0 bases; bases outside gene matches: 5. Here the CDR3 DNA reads TGCAGCGTCGGCGGGAGTAGCTCCTACGAGCAGTACTTC. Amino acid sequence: CSVGGSSSYEQYF.